The clone carrying this T cell receptor beta chain has just one count. This CDR3 region has 15 residues. CDR1 is SGHDT, CDR2 YYEEEE, per germline. Trimming removed 4 bases from V and 0 bases from J, with 11 bases in between. Peripheral blood CD8+ and CD4+ T cells were profiled by TCR beta sequencing. The multiple sclerosis controls, all treatment-naive patients, had relapsing-remitting disease that was stable or active. This specimen belongs to a study of CD8 T cells in Susac syndrome. Random-hexamer reverse transcription was applied to roughly 0.5 to 1 ug RNA. Amplification of TCR beta CDR3 used immunoSEQ multiplex PCR across 54 Vbeta and 13 Jbeta. MiXCR, applied by TCRdb to the immunoSEQ multiplex PCR reads, yields one record per CDR3 protein. The sample carries around 300,000 distinct CDR3 sequences, approximately 90% recorded once.

The chain couples TRBV5-6 to TRBJ1-5; D gene uncertain. Sequenced sample: CD8+ T cells from PBMCs. The TCR originated in a human donor with multiple sclerosis. The CDR3 is CASSPDPNSNQPQHF. CDR3 nucleotide sequence: TGTGCCAGCAGCCCGGACCCAAATAGCAATCAGCCCCAGCATTTT.